The 15 T cell receptor beta chains in this list originate from one sample, sequenced in a study of blood T cell repertoires in COVID-19. Profiling relied on immunoSEQ multiplex PCR, and the TCRdb table lists in-frame clones only, not all of them. The sample gives tens of thousands of clones, 80% to 95% of which show up once; less than 9% is in the top ten. The sample was peripheral blood. Every receptor here comes from a human donor in a cohort sampled during active COVID-19.

This chain joins TRBV6-6 and TRBJ2-7, with D possibly being TRBD2 (6 bases). Trimming cost V 8 bases and J 7 bases, with 12 bases left between them. In germline, CDR1 is MNHNY, CDR2 SVGAGI (reference sequence). This CDR3 is 11 amino acids long. The DNA for the CDR3 is TGTGCCAGCTTGGACGGACTAGAGCAGTACTTC. Amino acids: CASLDGLEQYF.

The rearrangement uses TRBV11-2 and TRBJ1-2, with 8 bases aligning to TRBD1. The V gene end was trimmed by 5 bases and the J gene end by 5 bases; junction bases not matched to a gene: 4. The CDR3 spans 13 residues. Germline CDR1 reads SGHAT; CDR2 reads FQNNGV. Written as DNA, the CDR3 is TGTGCCAGCAGCAGCGGACAGGGATATGGCTACACCTTC. Amino acid sequence: CASSSGQGYGYTF.

The gene calls are TRBV15 and TRBJ2-6; no definite D call. The ends were cut back, 0 bases at V and 4 bases at J, with 10 bases in the middle. The CDR3 sequence is 16 residues long. CDR1 LNHNV and CDR2 YYDKDF come from the germline V gene (reference sequence). CDR3 sequence reads: CATSREGSSGANVLTF. Written as DNA, the CDR3 is TGTGCCACCAGCAGAGAGGGCAGCTCCGGGGCCAACGTCCTGACTTTC.

This clone has a single count. The gene calls are TRBV29-1 and TRBJ2-3; 9 positions agree with TRBD2. Per the germline V gene, CDR1 is SQVTM and CDR2 is ANQGSEA. The CDR3 totals 14 residues. Losses at the gene ends were 4 bases for V and 0 bases for J; bases not matched to a gene: 2. DNA for the CDR3: TGCAGCGTTGGACTAGCGGCGAGCACAGATACGCAGTATTTT. Protein: CSVGLAASTDTQYF.

This CDR3 is CSVPTGSSYGYTF. Here the CDR3 DNA reads TGCAGCGTCCCCACAGGGTCAAGCTATGGCTACACCTTC. J is TRBJ1-2 and V is TRBV29-1, with D perhaps TRBD1 (6 bases). Germline CDR1 SQVTM, CDR2 ANQGSEA. Between the trimmed V and J ends, which lost 6 bases and 4 bases, there was a span of 15 bases. CDR3 length: 13 amino acids.

The chain combines TRBV6-5 with TRBJ1-1; possible D gene TRBD1, 6 bases. Trimming removed 5 bases at V and 2 bases at J, with 15 bases between. Germline V gene sequence: CDR1 MNHEY, CDR2 SVGAGI. The CDR3 extends over 15 amino acids. The CDR3 DNA reads as TGTGCCAGCAGTCCCCGGGACACCCTTAACACTGAAGCTTTCTTT. This translates into CASSPRDTLNTEAFF.

This chain links TRBV9 with TRBJ1-1, with D unclear. The germline gives CDR1 SGDLS, CDR2 YYNGEE. There are 15 residues in the CDR3. Trimming cost V 0 bases and J 0 bases, with 9 bases left between them. CDR3 loop: CASSVGRGLNTEAFF. The CDR3 nucleotides are TGTGCCAGCAGCGTAGGCCGGGGTTTGAACACTGAAGCTTTCTTT.

With regard to this clone: The junction differs from germline at one of its ends, possibly a read error. The V call is TRBV7-9, the J call TRBJ2-3; 8 nucleotides align to TRBD1. The CDR3 sequence is 12 residues long. Germline V lookup: CDR1 SEHNR, CDR2 FQNEAQ (reference sequence). DNA of the CDR3: TGTGCCAGCAGGGACGGGACAGGTACGCAGTATTTT. As protein: CASRDGTGTQYF.

V usage is TRBV7-9 and J usage is TRBJ2-5; a possible D gene is TRBD2 (7 bases). Germline CDR1 reads SEHNR; CDR2 reads FQNEAQ (reference sequence). This CDR3 has 14 residues. Trimming left V 1 base short and J 5 bases short, with 11 bases between. The CDR3 DNA reads as TGTGCCAGCAGCTTAGGGGGGGGGCTCGAGACCCAGTACTTC. It is translated as CASSLGGGLETQYF. Using reference TRBV7-9 and TRBJ2-5 for the parts outside the CDR3, the full variable domain is DTGVSQNPRHKITKRGQNVTFRCDPISEHNRLYWYRQTLGQGPEFLTYFQNEAQLEKSRLLSDRFSAERPKGSFSTLEIQRTEQGDSAMYLCASSLGGGLETQYFGPGTRLLVL.

V gene TRBV30 combines with J gene TRBJ1-1; 8 bases map to TRBD1. Germline V gene data show CDR1 as GTSNPN and CDR2 as SVGIG (reference sequence). Losses at the gene ends were 0 bases for V and 4 bases for J; bases not matched to a gene: 10. This CDR3 has 16 amino acids. CDR3 bases: TGTGCCTGGAGTGTTGTCGCGGGAACAGGGGGCACTGAAGCTTTCTTT. Translation: CAWSVVAGTGGTEAFF.

The V gene is TRBV2, the J gene TRBJ1-1, with 7 positions matching TRBD1. Germline CDR1 and CDR2: SNHLY and FYNNEI. CDR3 length: 14 residues. The V and J ends lost 6 bases and 4 bases, in that order; junction bases with no gene match: 8. DNA of the CDR3: TGTGCCAGCAGGAAACAGGGGTTCCGCACTGAAGCTTTCTTT. This codes for CASRKQGFRTEAFF.

The V and J genes are TRBV6-5 and TRBJ2-5; 12 bases line up with TRBD2. Germline CDR1 is MNHEY and CDR2 is SVGAGI. This CDR3 is built from 14 residues. After removal of 7 bases from V and 5 bases from J, the junction contained 5 bases not matched to a gene. CDR3: CASTPTSGRETQYF. The CDR3 region has the DNA TGTGCCAGCACCCCAACTAGCGGGAGGGAGACCCAGTACTTC.

The chain employs TRBV28 and TRBJ1-6; no reliable D call. V was clipped by 7 bases and J by 7 bases, with 14 bases between them. The CDR3 has 14 amino acids. Germline CDR1 MDHEN, CDR2 SYDVKM. CDR3 sequence reads: CASKTGTSNSPLHF. In DNA form, the CDR3 reads TGTGCCAGCAAGACGGGTACCTCAAATTCACCCCTCCACTTT.

This clone has just a few counts. V is TRBV5-6 and J is TRBJ2-7; TRBD1 matches at 7 bases. The germline V gene has CDR1 SGHDT and CDR2 YYEEEE. The J segment lost 2 bases and the V segment lost 3 bases, leaving 8 bases of the junction unmatched. The CDR3 is 15 residues long. In DNA, the CDR3 is TGTGCCAGCAGCTCCGTCAACAGGGGCCCCTACGAGCAGTACTTC. Amino acids: CASSSVNRGPYEQYF.

The chain employs TRBV29-1 and TRBJ2-7; 7 bases match TRBD1. Trimming removed 6 bases from V and 4 bases from J; junction bases left unmatched: 6. The length of the CDR3 is 12 residues. The germline CDR1 and CDR2 sequences are SQVTM and ANQGSEA. CDR3 loop: CSVGQRGYEQYF. The CDR3 nucleotides are TGCAGCGTGGGACAGAGGGGGTACGAGCAGTACTTC.